This T cell receptor beta chain was retrieved from a study of T cell repertoires in cytomegalovirus infection. The wider study: Based on public TCR beta signatures, there were indications of CMV infection and of a matching HLA type. Study-wide results and caveats: CMV carriers having the relevant HLA were flagged by cumulative public TCR beta family frequency. HLA-C-restricted CMV-specific TCR beta clonotypes were dominant in the ex vivo response.

TCRdb re-called the reads through MiXCR, storing one row per CDR3 protein. The sample yields fewer than 350,000 distinct CDR3 sequences, roughly 15% seen once. This clonotype has only a few counts. The antigen remains unidentified. One junction end does not reproduce the germline sequence, and a read error may be involved. The germline CDR1 and CDR2 sequences are DFQATT and SNEGSKA (reference sequence). The CDR3 totals 14 residues. The gene calls are TRBV20-1 and TRBJ1-1; D gene unclear. Sequencing was performed on PBMCs. The TCR was taken from a human donor in good health (CMV status not recorded). Some clones in this sample may be carry-over from other donors' samples. The CDR3 reads CSGLLDGLKTEAFF. CDR3 coding DNA: TGCAGTGGATTACTGGACGGACTGAAGACTGAAGCTTTCTTT.